This TCR beta chain is from a study of CDR3 diversity in severe acne. TCRdb reprocessed the PCR reads via MiXCR and lists one record per CDR3 protein. The sample has about 97,000 distinct CDR3 sequences, more than 45% seen once. Note on this clonotype: Compared with germline, one end of the junction differs, possibly owing to a read error.

CDR1 is MNHEY, CDR2 SVGAGI, per germline. The CDR3 totals 14 residues. V gene TRBV6-5 combines with J gene TRBJ1-4; no firm D call. The source material was blood. The source of this sequence is a male donor with acne. The CDR3 here is CTSSPDAIDEKLFF. The CDR3, as DNA: TGTACCAGCAGTCCGGACGCCATCGATGAAAAACTGTTTTTT.